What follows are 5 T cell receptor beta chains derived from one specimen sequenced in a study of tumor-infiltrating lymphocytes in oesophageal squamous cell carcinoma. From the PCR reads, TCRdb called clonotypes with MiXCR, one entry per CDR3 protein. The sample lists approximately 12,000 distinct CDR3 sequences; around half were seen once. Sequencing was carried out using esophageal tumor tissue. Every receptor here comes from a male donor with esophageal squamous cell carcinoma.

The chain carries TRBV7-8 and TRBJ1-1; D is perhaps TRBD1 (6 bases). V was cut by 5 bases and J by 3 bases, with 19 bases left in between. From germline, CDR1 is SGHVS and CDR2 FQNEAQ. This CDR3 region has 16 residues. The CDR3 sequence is CASSLRTGPWDTEAFF. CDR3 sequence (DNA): TGTGCCAGCAGCCTCAGAACAGGGCCTTGGGACACTGAAGCTTTCTTT.

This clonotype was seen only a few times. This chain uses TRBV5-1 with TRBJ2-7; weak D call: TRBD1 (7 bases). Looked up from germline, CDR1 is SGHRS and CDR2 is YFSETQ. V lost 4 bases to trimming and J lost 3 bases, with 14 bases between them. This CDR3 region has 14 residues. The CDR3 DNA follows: TGCGCCAGCAGCCGCGGGACAGAGTTCTACGAGCAGTACTTC. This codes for CASSRGTEFYEQYF. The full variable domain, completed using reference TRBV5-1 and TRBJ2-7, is KAGVTQTPRYLIKTRGQQVTLSCSPISGHRSVSWYQQTPGQGLQFLFEYFSETQRNKGNFPGRFSGRQFSNSRSEMNVSTLELGDSALYLCASSRGTEFYEQYFGPGTRLTVT.

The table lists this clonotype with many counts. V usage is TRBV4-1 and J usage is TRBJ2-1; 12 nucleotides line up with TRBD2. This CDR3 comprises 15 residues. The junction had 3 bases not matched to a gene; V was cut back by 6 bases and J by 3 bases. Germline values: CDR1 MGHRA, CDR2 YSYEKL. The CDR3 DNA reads TGCGCCAGCAGACTGACTAGCGGGAGCTACAATGAGCAGTTCTTC. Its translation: CASRLTSGSYNEQFF.

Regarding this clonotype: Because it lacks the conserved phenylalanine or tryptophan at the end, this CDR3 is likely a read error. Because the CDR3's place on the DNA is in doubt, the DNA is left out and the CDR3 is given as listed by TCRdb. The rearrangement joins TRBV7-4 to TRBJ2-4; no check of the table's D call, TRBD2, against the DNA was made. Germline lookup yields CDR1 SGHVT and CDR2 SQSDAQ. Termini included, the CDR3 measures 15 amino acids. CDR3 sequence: CASGTRLPTMSSSSA.

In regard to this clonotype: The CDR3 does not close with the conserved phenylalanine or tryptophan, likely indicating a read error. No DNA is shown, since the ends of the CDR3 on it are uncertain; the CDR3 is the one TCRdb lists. The CDR3 is CASSLAVRREQFFGP. This chain uses TRBV12-3 or TRBV12-4 with TRBJ2-3; the D call of TRBD2 is as the table states it, not checked on the DNA. The length of the CDR3 is 15 amino acids, counting both ends.